The 18 T cell receptor beta chains given below trace back to one sample, sequenced in a study of T-cell reconstitution after alpha-beta-depleted transplantation in children. The TCRbeta library incorporated unique molecular identifiers. From the PCR reads, TCRdb called clonotypes with MiXCR, one entry per CDR3 protein. Counted here are under 250,000 distinct CDR3 sequences, roughly 25% occurring once; the ten biggest clones make up about 5%. Sequenced material: PBMCs, mostly from graft donor cells, taken 360 days after TCRalphabeta/CD19-depleted stem cell transplant. These receptor sequences come from a female patient between 2 and 15 years old who had a stem cell transplant for congenital amegakaryocytic thrombocytopenia, so the T cells may come from the graft donor.

J is TRBJ1-4 and V is TRBV7-3; perhaps TRBD1 as D (5 bases). Trimming removed 4 bases from V and 6 bases from J, with 15 bases in between. CDR3 size: 15 residues. CDR1 SGHTA and CDR2 FQGTGA come from the germline V gene. The CDR3 DNA is TGTGCCAGCAGCTGGGGCGTGTACACTCATGAAAAACTGTTTTTT. Protein: CASSWGVYTHEKLFF.

A few counts support this clonotype. The chain is built from TRBV9 and TRBJ2-1; D unclear. The V gene lost 0 bases and the J gene lost 7 bases, with 8 bases spanning the gap. CDR1 and CDR2 (germline): SGDLS, YYNGEE. CDR3 length: 13 residues. The CDR3 DNA is TGTGCCAGCAGCGTAGGAGCACAGAATGAGCAGTTCTTC. This translates into CASSVGAQNEQFF.

This clonotype turned up a few times. J is TRBJ2-1 and V is TRBV10-3, with 7 bases identical to TRBD2. This CDR3 has 15 amino acids. Germline values: CDR1 ENHRY, CDR2 SYGVKD. The J segment lost 1 base and the V segment lost 5 bases, leaving 5 bases of the junction unmatched. This chain's CDR3 is CAISLSGPSYNEQFF. CDR3 nucleotide sequence: TGTGCCATCAGTCTTAGCGGGCCTTCCTACAATGAGCAGTTCTTC.

V and J are TRBV20-1 and TRBJ2-7, with 7 bases fitting TRBD2. CDR3 size: 13 residues. Unmatched junction bases numbered 4, after V lost 3 bases and J lost 2 bases. CDR1 is DFQATT and CDR2 is SNEGSKA in the germline V gene (reference sequence). CDR3: CSASRDYTYEQYF. Written as DNA, the CDR3 is TGCAGTGCTAGTAGGGACTATACCTACGAGCAGTACTTC.

The chain couples TRBV30 to TRBJ2-5; possible D gene TRBD1, 6 bases. The CDR3 extends over 15 amino acids. The V end was cut by 5 bases, the J end by 1 base, with 17 bases between. Germline CDR1 GTSNPN, CDR2 SVGIG (reference sequence). The CDR3 nucleotides read TGTGCCTGGGGGGAAGGGGGTTCTCCCCAAGAGACCCAGTACTTC. This codes for CAWGEGGSPQETQYF.

The J gene is TRBJ2-3, the V gene TRBV28; possibly TRBD1 or TRBD2 for D (5 bases each). Germline V gene data show CDR1 as MDHEN and CDR2 as SYDVKM. The CDR3 extends over 15 amino acids. Trimming removed 6 bases from V and 0 bases from J, with 13 bases in between. The CDR3 is CASSRDGASTDTQYF. The CDR3, as DNA: TGTGCCAGCAGCCGGGACGGGGCTAGCACAGATACGCAGTATTTT.

This clonotype was seen more than once but under ten times. The chain carries TRBV5-5 and TRBJ2-1; maybe TRBD2 (6 bases). The CDR3 loop spans 13 amino acids. The ends were cut back, 1 base at V and 6 bases at J, with 8 bases in the middle. Germline V gives CDR1 SGHKS, CDR2 YYEKEE (reference sequence). CDR3 loop: CASSLWTTNEQFF. In DNA, the CDR3 is TGTGCCAGCAGCTTGTGGACTACCAATGAGCAGTTCTTC.

The chain couples TRBV6-1 to TRBJ1-2, with TRBD1 matching 7 bases. This CDR3 contains 13 residues. J was trimmed by 6 bases and V by 6 bases; bases with no gene match: 7. CDR1 and CDR2 (germline): MNHNS, SASEGT. CDR3 DNA: TGTGCCAGCAGACGACGACAGGGCAATGGCTACACCTTC. It codes for CASRRRQGNGYTF.

This clonotype showed up just a few times. The CDR3 DNA reads TGCGCCAGCAGCCAAGTGTACAGGGGGGACACTGAAGCTTTCTTT. Translating it yields CASSQVYRGDTEAFF. The rearrangement uses TRBV4-1 and TRBJ1-1; TRBD1 agrees at 8 bases. The V and J ends lost 1 base and 3 bases, in that order; junction bases with no gene match: 4. The germline V gene has CDR1 MGHRA and CDR2 YSYEKL. This CDR3 has 15 residues.

The chain carries TRBV5-1 and TRBJ2-7; TRBD2 matches 13 bases. Germline assignment: CDR1 SGHRS and CDR2 YFSETQ. The CDR3 has 16 residues. V dropped 4 bases and J dropped 3; count of bases not matched to a gene: 7. Written as DNA, the CDR3 is TGCGCCAGCAGCGCAGGGACTAGCGGGACCCTCTACGAGCAGTACTTC. It yields the protein CASSAGTSGTLYEQYF.

This clonotype has a handful of counts. The J gene is TRBJ2-2, the V gene TRBV12-3 or TRBV12-4; 8 bases line up with TRBD1. CDR3 length equals 16 residues. V trimming: 5 bases; J trimming: 1 base; junction bases outside the gene matches: 6. The DNA for the CDR3 is TGTGCCAGCAGTCGCGACAGGGGCAAGAACACCGGGGAGCTGTTTTTT. It codes for CASSRDRGKNTGELFF.

The table lists this clonotype with many counts. The chain employs TRBV7-9 and TRBJ1-6; D not resolved. CDR1 is SEHNR and CDR2 is FQNEAQ in the germline V gene (reference sequence). CDR3 length: 13 residues. V gave up 3 bases and J gave up 7 bases, with 7 bases separating them. CDR3 nucleotides: TGTGCCAGCAGCTTGGGCTTAAATTCACCCCTCCACTTT. Protein sequence: CASSLGLNSPLHF.

The gene calls are TRBV5-1 and TRBJ2-1, with 11 bases identical to TRBD2. The germline V gene has CDR1 SGHRS and CDR2 YFSETQ. The V segment lost 7 bases and the J segment 9 bases; nucleotides outside the gene matches: 9. This CDR3 has 14 amino acids. CDR3 nucleotides: TGCGCCAGCGGAGTAGCGGGAGGGCTTAGTGAGCAGTTCTTC. It specifies CASGVAGGLSEQFF.

This clonotype was seen more than once but under ten times. The CDR3 loop is CASSYFSGTSHGELFF. CDR3 in DNA: TGTGCCAGCAGTTACTTCTCCGGGACTAGCCACGGGGAGCTGTTTTTT. The chain carries TRBV6-2 or TRBV6-3 and TRBJ2-2; the match to TRBD2 covers 9 bases. Unmatched junction bases numbered 7, after V lost 1 base and J lost 7 bases. The CDR3 consists of 16 residues. Germline assignment: CDR1 MNHEY and CDR2 SVGEGT.

The rearrangement joins TRBV3-1 to TRBJ2-1; either TRBD1 or TRBD2 may supply D (5 bases each). Germline values: CDR1 LGHDT, CDR2 YNNKEL (reference sequence). The CDR3 extends over 17 amino acids. The germline V and J ends were trimmed by 4 bases and 4 bases, with 20 bases remaining between them. The CDR3 region has the DNA TGTGCCAGCAGCCCCTTCGCTATTATGGGGGAGTACAATGAGCAGTTCTTC. Its protein is CASSPFAIMGEYNEQFF.

V is TRBV10-3 and J is TRBJ2-2, with TRBD1 matching 7 bases. The J segment lost 4 bases and the V segment lost 6 bases, leaving 20 bases of the junction unmatched. The V gene's germline CDR1 is ENHRY and CDR2 SYGVKD. This CDR3 is 19 amino acids long. The CDR3, as DNA: TGTGCCATCAGCCCAGGGACATTCGACAGGGCGGTGGGCACCGGGGAGCTGTTTTTT. It codes for CAISPGTFDRAVGTGELFF.

This clonotype has a handful of counts. V is TRBV2 and J is TRBJ2-7; 7 bases match TRBD1. Germline CDR1 and CDR2: SNHLY and FYNNEI. Unmatched junction bases numbered 8, after V lost 7 bases and J lost 2 bases. This CDR3 spans 14 amino acids. CDR3 residues: CASIVRQGAYEQYF. CDR3 sequence (DNA): TGTGCCAGCATCGTAAGACAGGGAGCCTACGAGCAGTACTTC.

This chain uses TRBV24-1 with TRBJ2-1; possibly TRBD2 for D (5 bases). Trimming cost V 0 bases and J 1 base, with 15 bases left between them. This CDR3 has 18 amino acids. CDR1 KGHDR and CDR2 SFDVKD come from the germline V gene. This CDR3 is CATSDLSSRSVSYNEQFF. DNA for the CDR3: TGTGCCACCAGTGATTTGTCTTCCCGTAGCGTATCCTACAATGAGCAGTTCTTC.